The entry that follows covers one T cell receptor (beta chain) sequence. The CDR3 runs to 16 residues. Trimming removed 0 bases at V and 1 base at J, with 12 bases between. The germline V gene has CDR1 LGHDT and CDR2 YNNKEL (reference sequence). Original handling: Amplified reference gene primers provided the basis for estimating nucleated cell counts. Profiled with immunoSEQ multiplex PCR; TCRdb holds only in-frame clones, not every one. The V and J calls and clone size were taken over from that table, and D and trimming were inferred from the DNA. The repertoire holds 95,000 to 100,000 clones, with roughly 80% as singletons. This record belongs to a study of blood T cell repertoires in COVID-19. Background on the study: Specimens from acute and convalescent COVID-19 originated in the United States, Italy and Spain.

The specimen was peripheral blood. The clonotype originates from a human donor in a cohort sampled during active COVID-19. The chain joins TRBV3-1 (or the pseudogene TRBV3-2) to TRBJ1-1; D remains unclear. The CDR3 DNA reads as TGTGCCAGCAGCCAAGATTATTCAGTTCGGAACACTGAAGCTTTCTTT. It codes for CASSQDYSVRNTEAFF.